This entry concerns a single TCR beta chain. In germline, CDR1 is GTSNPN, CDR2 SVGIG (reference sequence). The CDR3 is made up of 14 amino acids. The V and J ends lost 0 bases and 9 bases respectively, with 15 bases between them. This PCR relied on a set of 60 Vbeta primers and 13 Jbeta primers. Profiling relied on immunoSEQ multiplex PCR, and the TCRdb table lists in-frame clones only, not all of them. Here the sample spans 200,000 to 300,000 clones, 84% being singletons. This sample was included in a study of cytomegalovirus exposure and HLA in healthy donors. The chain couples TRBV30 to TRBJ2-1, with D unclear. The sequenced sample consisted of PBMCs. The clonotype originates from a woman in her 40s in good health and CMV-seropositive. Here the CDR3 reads CAWSVRVRFSEQFF. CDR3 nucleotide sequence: TGTGCCTGGAGTGTTCGAGTACGGTTTAGTGAGCAGTTCTTC.